One and the same sample provided the 20 T cell receptor beta chains below, sequenced in a study of CD8 T cells in ankylosing spondylitis. Via MiXCR, TCRdb re-called the 5' RACE reads, giving one row per CDR3 protein. The repertoire includes roughly 130,000 distinct CDR3 sequences, around 9.7% of them detected once, and approximately 3.5% sits in the top ten. The sequenced sample was blood, either unsorted or a sorted T cell fraction (not recorded which). These receptors all stem from a male donor with ankylosing spondylitis or in good health (not recorded which).

Worth noting for this clonotype: A much bigger clone sits one base away, suggesting this may be a read error. This chain connects TRBV7-2 to TRBJ2-6; TRBD1 is a possible D gene (6 bases). The CDR3 has 16 amino acids. With 5 bases removed from V and 2 bases from J, the gap between germline ends came to 13 bases. Germline V CDR1 and CDR2: SGHTA, FQGNSA. The chain's CDR3 is CASSLTGRAGANVLTF. The CDR3 DNA follows: TGTGCCAGCAGCCTTACAGGGCGCGCTGGGGCCAACGTCCTGACTTTC.

In regard to this clonotype: One base away lies a much larger clone, so this may be a sequencing read error. The genes are TRBV20-1 and TRBJ2-1; tentative D call: TRBD2 (6 bases). The CDR3 contains 12 residues. Germline values: CDR1 DFQATT, CDR2 SNEGSKA (reference sequence). CDR3 nucleotide sequence: TGCGGTGCTAGGAGGCGGGGCAATGAGCAGTTCTTC. It yields the protein CGARRRGNEQFF.

This clonotype showed up just a few times. The chain employs TRBV29-1 and TRBJ2-3, with D possibly matching TRBD2 (6 bases). The V end was cut by 7 bases, the J end by 2 bases, with 16 bases between. Germline lookup yields CDR1 SQVTM and CDR2 ANQGSEA. CDR3 length: 14 amino acids. The CDR3 DNA reads as TGCAGCGCAGCCATCGGCGGGAACACAGATACGCAGTATTTT. Protein sequence: CSAAIGGNTDTQYF.

This clonotype was observed at least ten times. The J gene is TRBJ1-5, the V gene TRBV21-1; TRBD1, the table's D call, lacks a check against the DNA. TRBV21-1 is annotated as a pseudogene. The CDR3 runs 17 residues. CDR3 DNA: TGTGCCAGCCGTGGACAGTCACCCCTCCTTAGCAATCAGCCCCAGCATTTT. Amino acid sequence: CASRGQSPLLSNQPQHF.

In its sample, this clonotype was seen many times. This sequence joins TRBV5-8 and TRBJ2-3; TRBD2 matches 7 bases. V was pared by 4 bases and J by 0 bases, with 8 bases of the junction left unmatched. Germline V gene data show CDR1 as SGHTS and CDR2 as YDEGEE. CDR3 length: 16 amino acids. The CDR3 nucleotides read TGTGCCAGCAGCCACGCTAGCGGTTATAGCACAGATACGCAGTATTTT. It yields the protein CASSHASGYSTDTQYF.

Here the CDR3 reads CSAQEGRDSYGYTF. Here the CDR3 DNA reads TGCAGTGCCCAAGAGGGCAGGGATAGCTATGGCTACACCTTC. This sequence joins TRBV20-1 and TRBJ1-2, with a weak D call TRBD1 (5 bases). The V and J ends lost 6 bases and 4 bases respectively, with 18 bases between them. Germline V lookup: CDR1 DFQATT, CDR2 SNEGSKA (reference sequence). This CDR3 is built from 14 residues.

This clonotype was seen at least ten times. CDR3 protein: CSAPTSGSYEQYF. The CDR3 nucleotides read TGCAGTGCTCCTACTAGCGGCTCCTACGAGCAGTACTTC. The chain joins TRBV20-1 to TRBJ2-7; 8 bases agree with TRBD2. CDR1 is DFQATT, CDR2 SNEGSKA, per germline (reference sequence). Trimming cost V 5 bases and J 0 bases; bases outside gene matches: 3. This CDR3 comprises 13 residues.

This clonotype was picked up many times. The rearrangement links TRBV28 to TRBJ1-5, with D uncertain. V lost 6 bases and J lost 0, with 9 bases in between. CDR3 size: 14 residues. Per germline, CDR1 MDHEN and CDR2 SYDVKM. Written as DNA, the CDR3 is TGTGCCAGCAGAGTAGATTATAGCAATCAGCCCCAGCATTTT. As protein: CASRVDYSNQPQHF.

This clonotype appeared many times. The V gene is TRBV12-3 or TRBV12-4, the J gene TRBJ2-1, with D possibly TRBD2 on 5 matching bases. The germline V and J ends were trimmed by 6 bases and 6 bases, with 15 bases remaining between them. The CDR3 extends over 14 amino acids. CDR3 sequence reads: CASRSSTSFNEQFF. CDR3 DNA: TGTGCCAGCAGATCCTCCACTAGTTTCAATGAGCAGTTCTTC.

This clonotype has at least ten counts. This rearrangement joins TRBV5-6 to TRBJ2-7, with D perhaps matching TRBD1 (5 bases). The CDR3 is 14 amino acids. Per germline, CDR1 SGHDT and CDR2 YYEEEE. The ends were cut back, 4 bases at V and 5 bases at J, with 16 bases in the middle. The CDR3 spells CASSKAGASHEQYF. CDR3 nucleotides: TGTGCCAGCAGCAAAGCTGGGGCCAGCCACGAGCAGTACTTC.

This clonotype was counted many times. J is TRBJ2-1 and V is TRBV7-2, with TRBD2 matching 7 bases. Unmatched junction bases numbered 13, after V lost 3 bases and J lost 2 bases. The CDR3 sequence is 18 residues long. Germline V lookup: CDR1 SGHTA, CDR2 FQGNSA. The CDR3 loop is CASSFSERRGKAYNEQFF. The CDR3 DNA reads TGTGCCAGCAGCTTCAGCGAGAGGCGGGGGAAAGCCTACAATGAGCAGTTCTTC.

Many counts were recorded for this clonotype. The chain has TRBV20-1 and TRBJ2-2; 7 nucleotides agree with TRBD2. With 3 bases clipped from V and 5 bases from J, the junction kept 6 bases outside the gene matches. The CDR3 totals 14 residues. Germline V lookup: CDR1 DFQATT, CDR2 SNEGSKA (reference sequence). This CDR3 is CSARAGEGTGELFF. DNA for the CDR3: TGCAGTGCTAGGGCGGGGGAGGGTACCGGGGAGCTGTTTTTT.

This clonotype was observed a few times. A much bigger clone sits one base away, suggesting this may be a read error. The DNA for the CDR3 is TGCAGCGTTGGCGGGGAGGGGTGGTACGAGCAGTACTTC. The encoded protein is CSVGGEGWYEQYF. This chain links TRBV29-1 with TRBJ2-7, with 7 bases identical to TRBD2. Germline V lookup: CDR1 SQVTM, CDR2 ANQGSEA. CDR3 length: 13 amino acids. V lost 4 bases, J lost 4 bases, and 7 bases stayed unmatched.

A few counts support this clonotype. V gene TRBV7-2 combines with J gene TRBJ2-5, with 8 bases aligning to TRBD1. The trim removed 3 bases at V and 4 bases at J, leaving 4 bases unmatched. There are 14 residues in the CDR3. CDR1 is SGHTA and CDR2 is FQGNSA in the germline V gene. The CDR3 DNA sequence: TGTGCCAGCAGCTTCACAGGGGGTGGAGAGACCCAGTACTTC. It codes for CASSFTGGGETQYF.

This clonotype occurred a few times. The chain has TRBV5-5 and TRBJ1-5, with D unclear. This CDR3 is built from 13 residues. Germline loops: CDR1 SGHKS, CDR2 YYEKEE (reference sequence). The V end was cut by 4 bases, the J end by 1 base, with 6 bases between. The CDR3 loop is CASSADSNQPQHF. DNA for the CDR3: TGTGCCAGCAGCGCGGACAGCAATCAGCCCCAGCATTTT.

Notes on this clonotype: This may stem from a read error, because a much larger clone lies one nucleotide away. The chain recombines TRBV14 with TRBJ2-1; D possibly corresponds to TRBD2 (6 bases). The CDR3 spans 17 residues. Germline CDR1 SGHDN, CDR2 FVKESK. V was pared by 0 bases and J by 6 bases, with 18 bases between. CDR3 sequence: CASSQDSRVGEVNEQFF. The DNA of the CDR3 is TGTGCCAGCAGCCAAGATTCGCGGGTAGGGGAGGTCAATGAGCAGTTCTTC.

This clonotype was detected ten times or more. The chain is built from TRBV7-9 and TRBJ1-2, with D unresolved. Germline values: CDR1 SEHNR, CDR2 FQNEAQ (reference sequence). The CDR3 totals 14 residues. V was shortened by 1 base and J by 0 bases, with 6 bases between the two germline ends. The CDR3 DNA follows: TGTGCCAGCAGCTTAGTCACAGCTAACTATGGCTACACCTTC. It specifies CASSLVTANYGYTF.

This clonotype was recorded at least ten times. The chain links TRBV7-3 to TRBJ2-2, with 9 nucleotides matching TRBD2. This CDR3 spans 16 amino acids. Germline CDR1 and CDR2: SGHTA and FQGTGA. J gave up 6 bases and V 1 base, and 6 bases lay outside the gene matches. This CDR3 reads CASSLSGRVGAGELFF. The CDR3 region has the DNA TGTGCCAGCAGCTTAAGCGGGAGGGTTGGGGCCGGGGAGCTGTTTTTT.

This clonotype was counted many times. The V gene is TRBV27, the J gene TRBJ2-7; TRBD2 aligns across 15 bases. CDR1 and CDR2 (germline): MNHEY, SMNVEV (reference sequence). The V segment lost 5 bases and the J segment 0 bases; nucleotides outside the gene matches: 2. The CDR3 length is 16 residues. The CDR3 nucleotides read TGTGCCAGCAGTAGGGGACTAGCGGGAGGCTCCTACGAGCAGTACTTC. As protein: CASSRGLAGGSYEQYF.

This clonotype was seen repeatedly, ten times or more. The chain uses TRBV12-3 or TRBV12-4 and TRBJ2-1; D is uncertain. The V end lost 1 base, the J end lost 8 bases, and 12 bases lay between the germline ends. The CDR3 has 14 amino acids. CDR3 sequence (DNA): TGTGCCAGCAGTTTAGACACCCCGATGGATGAGCAGTTCTTC. Translating gives CASSLDTPMDEQFF.